This TCR beta chain was sequenced in a study of cytomegalovirus exposure and HLA in healthy donors. Primers: 60 Vbeta forward and 13 Jbeta reverse. Produced via immunoSEQ multiplex PCR; TCRdb's table is partial and in-frame only. Of 160,000 or so clones listed, under 90% are singletons. Germline V gene sequence: CDR1 MDHEN, CDR2 SYDVKM. V was shortened by 2 bases and J by 5 bases, with 9 bases between the two germline ends. This CDR3 contains 13 residues. The sample taken for sequencing was PBMCs. This clonotype originated in a man aged 25 to 40 in good health and CMV-seronegative. The rearrangement uses TRBV28 and TRBJ1-2; D is ambiguous. The CDR3 sequence is CASSLGAGYGYTF. The CDR3 nucleotides are TGTGCCAGCAGTTTAGGAGCCGGGTATGGCTACACCTTC.